Listed here are 29 T cell receptor beta chains from one sample, sequenced in a study of T cell repertoires in cytomegalovirus infection. TCRdb redid the calling of the reads with MiXCR, one entry per CDR3 protein. Among 150,000 to 200,000 distinct CDR3 sequences, approximately 19% were seen once, and the ten largest hold under 3.5%. Sequences were obtained from PBMCs. The receptor set was obtained from a human donor in good health (CMV status not recorded). Some clones in this sample may be carry-over from other donors' samples.

The DNA of the CDR3 is TGTGCCAGCAGCGGGGGGGGCAGGGCCTCTCCTTCTTACAATGAGCAGTTCTTC. This codes for CASSGGGRASPSYNEQFF. The V and J genes are TRBV9 and TRBJ2-1, with D possibly matching TRBD2 (7 bases). The CDR3 spans 18 residues. Trimming left V 3 bases short and J 4 bases short, with 23 bases between. Looked up from germline, CDR1 is SGDLS and CDR2 is YYNGEE.

The rearrangement links TRBV6-2 or TRBV6-3 to TRBJ2-3; no definite D call. Trimming left V 2 bases short and J 4 bases short, with 10 bases between. CDR1 and CDR2 from the germline V gene are MNHEY and SVGEGT. This CDR3 spans 14 amino acids. DNA of the CDR3: TGTGCCAGCAGTTACGATAGAGTGGCAGATACGCAGTATTTT. This codes for CASSYDRVADTQYF.

The chain carries TRBV28 and TRBJ2-1; D not certain. Germline V gives CDR1 MDHEN, CDR2 SYDVKM. The CDR3 extends over 14 amino acids. The germline V and J ends were trimmed by 7 bases and 8 bases, with 18 bases remaining between them. The chain's CDR3 is CASTGILLNDEQFF. As DNA, the CDR3 is TGTGCCAGCACCGGTATCTTACTGAACGATGAGCAGTTCTTC.

The V gene is TRBV13, the J gene TRBJ1-3; D gene uncertain. Trimming cost V 4 bases and J 4 bases, with 11 bases left between them. The V gene's germline CDR1 is PRHDT and CDR2 FYEKMQ (reference sequence). The CDR3 sequence is 14 residues long. CDR3 nucleotides: TGTGCCAGCAGCTCCTCCATCGGGGGAAACACCATATATTTT. This translates into CASSSSIGGNTIYF. Based on the CDR3 plus reference TRBV13 and TRBJ1-3, the full variable domain is AAGVIQSPRHLIKEKRETATLKCYPIPRHDTVYWYQQGPGQDPQFLISFYEKMQSDKGSIPDRFSAQQFSDYHSELNMSSLELGDSALYFCASSSSIGGNTIYFGEGSWLTVV.

The rearrangement links TRBV6-1 to TRBJ1-4, with D possibly being TRBD1 (5 bases). The V gene lost 5 bases and the J gene lost 5 bases, with 18 bases spanning the gap. Per the germline V gene, CDR1 is MNHNS and CDR2 is SASEGT. The CDR3 totals 16 residues. The CDR3 reads CASSFVSGERNEKLFF. For the CDR3, the DNA is TGTGCCAGCAGTTTCGTGTCGGGGGAGCGGAATGAAAAACTGTTTTTT.

At least ten counts were recorded for this clonotype. The CDR3 is CASSLGWRQGGYEQYF. DNA for the CDR3: TGTGCCAGCAGTTTGGGGTGGCGCCAGGGTGGCTACGAGCAGTACTTC. The chain couples TRBV12-3 or TRBV12-4 to TRBJ2-7, with D tentatively TRBD1 (5 bases). V lost 3 bases to trimming and J lost 3 bases, with 18 bases between them. This CDR3 comprises 16 residues.

In this sample, this clonotype turned up many times. This chain links TRBV6-1 with TRBJ1-2; D gene uncertain. The CDR3 covers 13 residues. V lost 7 bases, J lost 8 bases, and 17 bases lay in between. Per the germline V gene, CDR1 is MNHNS and CDR2 is SASEGT. The CDR3 nucleotides read TGTGCCAGCACCCTAAGGCAGGAATCGGGCTACACCTTC. As protein: CASTLRQESGYTF.

The rearrangement links TRBV20-1 to TRBJ1-1; 10 nucleotides align to TRBD1. There are 15 residues in the CDR3. V was clipped by 7 bases and J by 5 bases; unmatched bases: 13. CDR1 is DFQATT, CDR2 SNEGSKA, per germline (reference sequence). For the CDR3, the DNA is TGCAGTGTCCGGCCCCCGGGACAGGGGTGGACTGAAGCTTTCTTT. Its protein is CSVRPPGQGWTEAFF.

Many counts were recorded for this clonotype. The chain recombines TRBV6-5 with TRBJ1-6; no definite D call. CDR1 and CDR2 (germline): MNHEY, SVGAGI. The V end was cut by 4 bases, the J end by 3 bases, with 16 bases between. The CDR3 runs 17 residues. The CDR3 sequence: CASSLGLAADYNSPLHF. CDR3 nucleotide sequence: TGTGCCAGCAGTTTAGGGTTAGCAGCGGACTATAATTCACCCCTCCACTTT.

On this clonotype itself: The junction departs from germline at one end; a sequencing error may be responsible. The chain carries TRBV23-1 and TRBJ2-7; 7 nucleotides match TRBD1. TRBV23-1 is noted as an ORF with a role that remains uncertain. This CDR3 region has 15 residues. DNA for the CDR3: TGCGCCAGCGGACCTTACCGGGACAGTACCTACAAGCAGTACTTC. As protein: CASGPYRDSTYKQYF.

This clonotype was detected ten times or more. V usage is TRBV12-3 or TRBV12-4 and J usage is TRBJ2-1; TRBD2 matches at 12 bases. The CDR3 contains 18 residues. Trimming at V came to 3 bases and at J to 5 bases, leaving 11 bases not matched to a gene. The CDR3 region is CASSLGQGRLAGDNEQFF. CDR3 nucleotide sequence: TGTGCCAGCAGTTTGGGACAGGGAAGACTAGCGGGGGACAATGAGCAGTTCTTC.

This clonotype has more than one count but fewer than ten. The chain employs TRBV5-1 and TRBJ2-7, with D unresolved. CDR3 length: 14 residues. Germline V gene sequence: CDR1 SGHRS, CDR2 YFSETQ. V was clipped by 0 bases and J by 1 base, with 8 bases between them. CDR3 sequence reads: CASSLDRSSYEQYF. The CDR3 DNA sequence: TGCGCCAGCAGCTTGGACAGATCTTCCTACGAGCAGTACTTC.

The chain links TRBV11-2 to TRBJ2-1; possible D gene TRBD1, 6 bases. Germline loops: CDR1 SGHAT, CDR2 FQNNGV. This CDR3 is built from 15 residues. Between the trimmed V and J ends, which lost 2 bases and 6 bases, there was a span of 14 bases. The CDR3 DNA is TGTGCCAGCAGCTTAAACAGGGAGATGGTCAATGAGCAGTTCTTC. Its translation is CASSLNREMVNEQFF.

CDR3 region: CASSSPGQGAFF. CDR3 in DNA: TGTGCCAGCAGTTCCCCCGGGCAGGGAGCTTTCTTT. V gene TRBV28 combines with J gene TRBJ1-1; D perhaps matches TRBD1 (5 bases). Looked up from germline, CDR1 is MDHEN and CDR2 is SYDVKM. This CDR3 is 12 amino acids long. V shed 4 bases and J shed 10 bases, with 13 bases lying between them.

This chain connects TRBV20-1 to TRBJ2-7, with D possibly TRBD1 on 5 matching bases. The germline V gene encodes CDR1 DFQATT and CDR2 SNEGSKA (reference sequence). The CDR3 sequence is 15 residues long. V shed 3 bases and J shed 7 bases, with 22 bases lying between them. For the CDR3, the DNA is TGCAGTGCTAGGGGGCACCCCGGTAAGGGATGGGAGCAGTACTTC. The encoded protein is CSARGHPGKGWEQYF.

V is TRBV19 and J is TRBJ2-1; 7 bases align to TRBD2. The trim removed 10 bases at V and 8 bases at J, leaving 14 bases unmatched. Germline lookup yields CDR1 LNHDA and CDR2 SQIVND (reference sequence). The CDR3 consists of 14 residues. CDR3 DNA sequence: TGTGCCACCAAACCGCGGGAGAGGGTCCATGAGCAGTTCTTC. This translates into CATKPRERVHEQFF.

This clonotype was seen more than once but under ten times. J is TRBJ2-7 and V is TRBV12-3 or TRBV12-4; TRBD2 aligns across 9 bases. This CDR3 region has 17 residues. The J segment lost 1 base and the V segment lost 5 bases, leaving 12 bases of the junction unmatched. This CDR3 reads CASSPEAPGLASYEQYF. Here the CDR3 DNA reads TGTGCCAGCAGTCCGGAGGCTCCGGGACTAGCTTCCTACGAGCAGTACTTC.

In its sample, this clonotype was seen a few times. The V gene is TRBV12-3 or TRBV12-4, the J gene TRBJ1-2, with D perhaps TRBD1 (5 bases). This CDR3 spans 14 amino acids. V was cut by 6 bases and J by 4 bases, with 15 bases left in between. The CDR3 DNA is TGTGCCAGCAGGACCGACAGCTTACGCTATGGCTACACCTTC. Protein: CASRTDSLRYGYTF.

This clonotype was recorded many times. The chain uses TRBV7-9 and TRBJ2-7; D gene unclear. The germline V and J ends were trimmed by 5 bases and 2 bases, with 7 bases remaining between them. Germline CDR1 is SEHNR and CDR2 is FQNEAQ (reference sequence). This CDR3 spans 12 amino acids. CDR3 residues: CASSQGPYEQYF. As DNA, the CDR3 is TGTGCCAGCAGCCAAGGGCCCTACGAGCAGTACTTC.

In its sample, this clonotype was seen a few times. The chain is built from TRBV12-3 or TRBV12-4 and TRBJ1-1, with 7 bases identical to TRBD1. V lost 5 bases, J lost 4 bases, and 7 bases stayed unmatched. The CDR3 spans 14 residues. CDR3 DNA: TGTGCCAGCAGTCCTCCGGGACAGCTCACTGAAGCTTTCTTT. This translates into CASSPPGQLTEAFF.

This clonotype has a count of ten or more. V is TRBV2 and J is TRBJ2-2; 8 bases line up with TRBD1. The CDR3 consists of 16 residues. CDR1 is SNHLY and CDR2 is FYNNEI in the germline V gene. J was trimmed by 4 bases and V by 4 bases; bases with no gene match: 8. In DNA form, the CDR3 reads TGTGCCAGCAGTGCGTCCAGGGGGCAAAGCACCGGGGAGCTGTTTTTT. Protein: CASSASRGQSTGELFF. The complete variable domain, with remaining parts taken from reference TRBV2 and TRBJ2-2, reads EPEVTQTPSHQVTQMGQEVILRCVPISNHLYFYWYRQILGQKVEFLVSFYNNEISEKSEIFDDQFSVERPDGSNFTLKIRSTKLEDSAMYFCASSASRGQSTGELFFGEGSRLTVL.

This clonotype was observed a few times. The J gene is TRBJ1-5, the V gene TRBV7-8, with D perhaps matching TRBD1 (5 bases). The CDR3 extends over 16 amino acids. Germline V gene sequence: CDR1 SGHVS, CDR2 FQNEAQ. V was cut by 4 bases and J by 4 bases, with 17 bases left in between. The CDR3 is CASSSLPDRGNQPQHF. The CDR3 bases are TGTGCCAGCAGCTCCCTTCCCGACCGGGGGAATCAGCCCCAGCATTTT.

This clonotype has a count of ten or more. This chain links TRBV7-2 with TRBJ1-4; 9 positions match TRBD1. Looked up from germline, CDR1 is SGHTA and CDR2 is FQGNSA. V lost 4 bases, J lost 1 base, and 13 bases stayed unmatched. The CDR3 totals 19 residues. CDR3 sequence reads: CASSWLPGQGRGTNEKLFF. The CDR3 DNA sequence: TGTGCCAGCAGCTGGCTCCCGGGACAGGGACGGGGAACTAATGAAAAACTGTTTTTT.

This clonotype was seen a handful of times. The chain joins TRBV19 to TRBJ1-2; 7 nucleotides match TRBD1. Trimming cost V 7 bases and J 2 bases; bases outside gene matches: 13. CDR3 length: 16 residues. Germline V gene sequence: CDR1 LNHDA, CDR2 SQIVND (reference sequence). The CDR3, as DNA: TGTGCCAGTACTTCTTCTCCGGGACAGAAGAACTATGGCTACACCTTC. Its translation is CASTSSPGQKNYGYTF.

This clonotype turned up a few times. The chain employs TRBV7-9 and TRBJ2-1; tentatively, D is TRBD1 or TRBD2 (6 bases each). The CDR3 totals 15 residues. V lost 1 base and J lost 8, with 15 bases in between. CDR1 and CDR2 (germline): SEHNR, FQNEAQ (reference sequence). In DNA form, the CDR3 reads TGTGCCAGCAGCTTAGAAGCATCCGGGGGCGATGAGCAGTTCTTC. This codes for CASSLEASGGDEQFF.

This clonotype was seen a few times. The V gene is TRBV5-6, the J gene TRBJ2-6; no clear D. The CDR3 sequence is 15 residues long. Trimming left V 4 bases short and J 0 bases short, with 8 bases between. Germline CDR1 SGHDT, CDR2 YYEEEE. The CDR3 reads CASSTQLSGANVLTF. CDR3 DNA sequence: TGTGCCAGCAGCACCCAGCTCTCTGGGGCCAACGTCCTGACTTTC. Complete variable domain (other parts from reference TRBV5-6 and TRBJ2-6): DAGVTQSPTHLIKTRGQQVTLRCSPKSGHDTVSWYQQALGQGPQFIFQYYEEEERQRGNFPDRFSGHQFPNYSSELNVNALLLGDSALYLCASSTQLSGANVLTFGAGSRLTVL.

The rearrangement joins TRBV7-8 to TRBJ2-1; unclear D gene. The CDR3 is 18 amino acids. Trimming took off 2 bases at V and 2 bases at J, with 19 bases between the two ends. The V gene's germline CDR1 is SGHVS and CDR2 FQNEAQ. The CDR3: CASSLRPTGVGAYNEQFF. The CDR3 DNA reads TGTGCCAGCAGCTTAAGACCAACTGGCGTCGGCGCCTACAATGAGCAGTTCTTC.

This clonotype was recorded many times. This sequence joins TRBV7-2 and TRBJ2-5; D possibly corresponds to TRBD1 (5 bases). Germline CDR1 SGHTA, CDR2 FQGNSA. The CDR3 length is 15 residues. Trimming stripped 3 bases from V and 2 bases from J, with 13 bases between. The CDR3 DNA follows: TGTGCCAGCAGCTTCGACCGCCACAGGCAAGAGACCCAGTACTTC. It specifies CASSFDRHRQETQYF.

The sample holds many counts of this clonotype. The rearrangement joins TRBV7-2 to TRBJ2-3, with TRBD2 matching over 12 bases. The CDR3 length is 17 residues. Trimming removed 5 bases from V and 3 bases from J; junction bases left unmatched: 9. Per the germline V gene, CDR1 is SGHTA and CDR2 is FQGNSA. CDR3 sequence: CASSTPSGLAGTDTQYF. The CDR3 DNA reads TGTGCCAGCAGCACCCCCTCAGGACTAGCGGGAACAGATACGCAGTATTTT.